This T cell receptor beta chain appears in the sequencing data of a study of cytomegalovirus exposure and HLA in healthy donors. Overall study findings and caveats: Several of the most significant clusters were apparently associated with common viral pathogens in a later analysis. Cytomegalovirus-associated TCR beta chains were listed, numbering 150 to 200. In an earlier analysis, productive rearrangement rates for most beta V segments clustered near 87% or 30%. A later analysis found that most CMV-associated TCR beta chains appeared HLA-restricted.

This clone appeared a few times. Antigen: not known. Primers for the PCR totalled 60 Vbeta and 13 Jbeta. Profiling relied on immunoSEQ multiplex PCR, and the TCRdb table lists in-frame clones only, not all of them. The sample has 150,000 to 200,000 clones, 70% to 85% seen once. Between the trimmed V and J ends, which lost 1 base and 8 bases, there was a span of 14 bases. Germline V gene sequence: CDR1 SGHTA, CDR2 FQGNSA. The CDR3 is 14 amino acids. The chain couples TRBV7-2 to TRBJ1-2, with unresolved D. The clonotype was recovered from a man between 18 and 29 years old in good health and CMV-seronegative. Material: PBMCs. CDR3 residues: CASSLGREERGYTF. CDR3 DNA sequence: TGTGCCAGCAGCTTAGGACGGGAGGAGAGGGGCTACACCTTC.